This TCR beta chain was recovered during a study of OX40 agonist ivuxolimab in advanced cancers. Study information: The dose-escalation cohort was about 83% male, with a mean age of about 56 years, ranging roughly 23 to 79.

Assay: immunoSEQ multiplex PCR; the TCRdb copy retains only in-frame clones and omits some. The repertoire holds some 55,000 clones, with approximately 91% as singletons. Trimming shortened V by 6 bases and J by 5 bases, and 18 bases separated the two germline ends. The CDR3 consists of 15 residues. Germline lookup yields CDR1 LNHDA and CDR2 SQIVND (reference sequence). Comment on this clone: The antigen is not known.

Study-wide results and caveats: Among the least clonally expanded were partial responders at 0.1-3.0 mg/kg.

The chain employs TRBV19 and TRBJ2-3; D possibly corresponds to TRBD2 (7 bases). Sequencing was performed on CD4+ or CD8+ T cells sorted from blood, taken in a trial of the OX40 agonist ivuxolimab. The receptor's source is an adult with an advanced solid tumor such as melanoma, head and neck, liver or kidney cancer. This CDR3 reads CASSSWGGLGDTQYF. CDR3 nucleotides: TGTGCCAGTAGCAGCTGGGGGGGCCTGGGAGATACGCAGTATTTT.